The 10 T cell receptor beta chains listed next were all sequenced from one sample in a study of T cell responses to AZD1222 COVID-19 vaccine. Profiled with immunoSEQ multiplex PCR; TCRdb holds only in-frame clones, not every one. The sample yields some 150,000 clones, approximately 89% seen once. Source: peripheral blood, taken on day 0 of AZD1222 vaccination. All receptors derive from an adult in good health.

The genes are TRBV4-3 and TRBJ1-2; no definite D call. V dropped 7 bases and J dropped 8 bases, with 17 bases sitting between them. The CDR3 consists of 13 residues. The germline CDR1 and CDR2 sequences are LGHNA and YSLEER. This CDR3 reads CASTDSTGEGYTF. In nucleotides, the CDR3 is TGCGCCAGCACCGACTCGACCGGGGAAGGCTACACCTTC.

This CDR3 reads CASSQRGVPNQPQHF. CDR3 nucleotides: TGCGCCAGCAGCCAGAGAGGGGTCCCCAATCAGCCCCAGCATTTT. J is TRBJ1-5 and V is TRBV4-1; possible D gene TRBD1, 5 bases. Germline CDR1 MGHRA, CDR2 YSYEKL. There are 15 residues in the CDR3. Trimming shortened V by 3 bases and J by 3 bases, and 12 bases separated the two germline ends.

This clone was seen a few times. The genes are TRBV9 and TRBJ2-7; D might be TRBD1 or TRBD2, each matching 5 bases. The length of the CDR3 is 15 residues. The germline V and J ends were trimmed by 3 bases and 2 bases, with 15 bases remaining between them. Germline loops: CDR1 SGDLS, CDR2 YYNGEE. The CDR3 sequence is CASSAGNGAAYEQYF. CDR3 sequence (DNA): TGTGCCAGCAGCGCCGGAAACGGGGCAGCCTACGAGCAGTACTTC.

This clone has only a few counts. V gene TRBV4-1 combines with J gene TRBJ2-1, with D perhaps TRBD1 (5 bases). Trimming took 1 base from V and 0 from J, leaving 10 bases between them. CDR1 and CDR2 (germline): MGHRA, YSYEKL. The CDR3 is 16 residues long. The DNA of the CDR3 is TGCGCCAGCAGCCAAGTGGACATCATCTCCTACAATGAGCAGTTCTTC. It codes for CASSQVDIISYNEQFF.

V usage is TRBV5-1 and J usage is TRBJ2-4; D ambiguous. Trimming stripped 4 bases from V and 5 bases from J, with 10 bases between. Looked up from germline, CDR1 is SGHRS and CDR2 is YFSETQ. The CDR3 is 13 amino acids. The CDR3 nucleotides read TGCGCCAGCAGCATACCACACCAAAACATTCAGTACTTC. Translation: CASSIPHQNIQYF.

This chain connects TRBV7-2 to TRBJ2-7, with D unresolved. V lost 1 base to trimming and J lost 2 bases, with 9 bases between them. Germline V gives CDR1 SGHTA, CDR2 FQGNSA. This CDR3 is built from 14 residues. The CDR3 DNA is TGTGCCAGCAGCTTAGGCCTGGGCCCCTACGAGCAGTACTTC. Translation: CASSLGLGPYEQYF.

The genes are TRBV6-4 and TRBJ2-7, with a possible D match to TRBD1 (5 bases). Trimming took 5 bases from V and 5 from J, leaving 19 bases between them. The CDR3 runs to 15 residues. Looked up from germline, CDR1 is MRHNA and CDR2 is SNTAGT. Here the CDR3 reads CASSPSLGRQDEQYF. In DNA form, the CDR3 reads TGTGCCAGCAGTCCCTCCTTGGGGCGGCAGGACGAGCAGTACTTC.

V gene TRBV7-3 combines with J gene TRBJ1-2; D unresolved. From germline, CDR1 is SGHTA and CDR2 FQGTGA. V was shortened by 1 base and J by 3 bases, with 12 bases between the two germline ends. The CDR3 is 15 residues long. The chain's CDR3 is CASSLMGGKDYGYTF. For the CDR3, the DNA is TGTGCCAGCAGCTTAATGGGAGGGAAAGACTATGGCTACACCTTC. Complete variable domain (other parts from reference TRBV7-3 and TRBJ1-2): GAGVSQTPSNKVTEKGKYVELRCDPISGHTALYWYRQSLGQGPEFLIYFQGTGAADDSGLPNDRFFAVRPEGSVSTLKIQRTERGDSAVYLCASSLMGGKDYGYTFGSGTRLTVV.

The chain has TRBV15 and TRBJ2-3; D is perhaps TRBD2 (5 bases). Between the trimmed V and J ends, which lost 0 bases and 3 bases, there was a span of 10 bases. This CDR3 has 15 residues. CDR1 is LNHNV and CDR2 is YYDKDF in the germline V gene (reference sequence). As DNA, the CDR3 is TGTGCCACCAGCAGAGACCTGGAGGCAACAGATACGCAGTATTTT. Translation gives CATSRDLEATDTQYF.

This clone was picked up one time. The chain couples TRBV6-2 or TRBV6-3 to TRBJ2-3, with D perhaps TRBD1 or TRBD2 (6 bases each). The length of the CDR3 is 12 residues. In germline, CDR1 is MNHEY, CDR2 SVGEGT. Trimming removed 2 bases at V and 9 bases at J, with 9 bases between. The CDR3 DNA sequence: TGTGCCAGCAGTTACGGGGGGCTGACGCAGTATTTT. Protein product: CASSYGGLTQYF.